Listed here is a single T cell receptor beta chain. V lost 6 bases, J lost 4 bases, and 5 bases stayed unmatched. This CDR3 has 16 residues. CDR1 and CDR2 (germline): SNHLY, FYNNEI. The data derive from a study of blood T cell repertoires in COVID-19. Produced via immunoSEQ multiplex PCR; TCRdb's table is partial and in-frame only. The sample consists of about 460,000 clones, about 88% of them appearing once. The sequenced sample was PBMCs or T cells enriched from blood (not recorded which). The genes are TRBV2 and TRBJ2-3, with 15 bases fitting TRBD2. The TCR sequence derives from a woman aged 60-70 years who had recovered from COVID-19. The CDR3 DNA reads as TGTGCCAGCAGCCCGGGACTAGCGGGGGGCGCAGATACGCAGTATTTT. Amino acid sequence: CASSPGLAGGADTQYF.